These 3 T cell receptor beta chains were all obtained from the same sample, sequenced in a study of radiotherapy plus CTLA-4 blockade in lung cancer. Profiling relied on immunoSEQ multiplex PCR, and the TCRdb table lists in-frame clones only, not all of them. The sample lists 25,000 to 35,000 clones, less than 80% occurring once. Sequencing used peripheral blood, obtained from a patient treated with radiotherapy plus ipilimumab. The source is a human donor with non-small cell lung cancer who had stable disease on radiotherapy plus ipilimumab.

The genes are TRBV13 and TRBJ2-3, with D hard to call. This CDR3 region has 13 residues. Germline V gives CDR1 PRHDT, CDR2 FYEKMQ (reference sequence). V was trimmed by 3 bases and J by 4 bases, leaving 8 bases between them. The CDR3 DNA is TGTGCCAGCAGCTTGGAGACGCCAGATACGCAGTATTTT. This encodes CASSLETPDTQYF. The full variable domain, completed using reference TRBV13 and TRBJ2-3, is AAGVIQSPRHLIKEKRETATLKCYPIPRHDTVYWYQQGPGQDPQFLISFYEKMQSDKGSIPDRFSAQQFSDYHSELNMSSLELGDSALYFCASSLETPDTQYFGPGTRLTVL.

The V and J genes are TRBV6-1 and TRBJ1-2; D not certain. Trimming cost V 5 bases and J 2 bases, with 9 bases left between them. Per germline, CDR1 MNHNS and CDR2 SASEGT. The CDR3 consists of 13 residues. CDR3 sequence reads: CASSPRGNYGYTF. The CDR3 nucleotides are TGTGCCAGCAGTCCACGGGGAAACTATGGCTACACCTTC.

This sequence joins TRBV10-2 and TRBJ2-7, with 7 positions matching TRBD1. This CDR3 comprises 13 residues. Germline V gives CDR1 WSHSY, CDR2 SAAADI. After removal of 3 bases from V and 7 bases from J, the junction contained 6 bases not matched to a gene. This CDR3 is CASSEQGIREQYF. CDR3 in DNA: TGCGCCAGCAGTGAACAGGGGATTCGGGAGCAGTACTTC.